The clone carrying this T cell receptor beta chain was observed a few times. The target antigen is unknown. CDR1 is MDHEN, CDR2 SYDVKM, per germline. V shed 1 base, J shed 6 bases, and the junction held 6 bases outside the gene matches. The CDR3 is made up of 15 amino acids. PCR used 60 Vbeta primers and 13 Jbeta primers. Profiling relied on immunoSEQ multiplex PCR, and the TCRdb table lists in-frame clones only, not all of them. The sample carries about 170,000 clones, over 60% recorded once. The data were obtained in a study of cytomegalovirus exposure and HLA in healthy donors. Study-level background: Earlier sequencing of approximately 200 million T cells yielded under 120 million unique TCR beta sequences. General study points: The analysis excluded some indistinguishable V segments, including TRBV6-2 and TRBV6-3. Accounts indicate the classifier identified cytomegalovirus status with strong specificity and sensitivity. Several top significant clusters appeared, in a later analysis, to be linked to common viral pathogens.

The sequenced material came from PBMCs. This chain connects TRBV28 to TRBJ2-7, with 10 bases lining up with TRBD2. This TCR came from a man aged 35-49 years in good health and CMV-seropositive. DNA of the CDR3: TGTGCCAGCAGTTTATCAGCGGGAGGGCCGGTCGAGCAGTACTTC. Translating gives CASSLSAGGPVEQYF.